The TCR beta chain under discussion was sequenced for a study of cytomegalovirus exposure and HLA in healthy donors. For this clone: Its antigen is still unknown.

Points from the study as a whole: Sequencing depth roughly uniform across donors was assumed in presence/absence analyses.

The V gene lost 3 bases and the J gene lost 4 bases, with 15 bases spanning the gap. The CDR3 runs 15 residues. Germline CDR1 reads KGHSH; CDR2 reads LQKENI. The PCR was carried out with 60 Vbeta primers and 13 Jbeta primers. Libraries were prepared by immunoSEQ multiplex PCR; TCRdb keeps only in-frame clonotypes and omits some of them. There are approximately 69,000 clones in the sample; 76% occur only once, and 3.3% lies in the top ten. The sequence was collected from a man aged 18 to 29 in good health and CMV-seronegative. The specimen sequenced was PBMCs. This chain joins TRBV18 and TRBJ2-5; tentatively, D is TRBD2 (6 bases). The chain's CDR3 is CASSPTRGWGETQYF. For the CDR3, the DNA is TGTGCCAGCTCACCGACACGGGGGTGGGGAGAGACCCAGTACTTC.